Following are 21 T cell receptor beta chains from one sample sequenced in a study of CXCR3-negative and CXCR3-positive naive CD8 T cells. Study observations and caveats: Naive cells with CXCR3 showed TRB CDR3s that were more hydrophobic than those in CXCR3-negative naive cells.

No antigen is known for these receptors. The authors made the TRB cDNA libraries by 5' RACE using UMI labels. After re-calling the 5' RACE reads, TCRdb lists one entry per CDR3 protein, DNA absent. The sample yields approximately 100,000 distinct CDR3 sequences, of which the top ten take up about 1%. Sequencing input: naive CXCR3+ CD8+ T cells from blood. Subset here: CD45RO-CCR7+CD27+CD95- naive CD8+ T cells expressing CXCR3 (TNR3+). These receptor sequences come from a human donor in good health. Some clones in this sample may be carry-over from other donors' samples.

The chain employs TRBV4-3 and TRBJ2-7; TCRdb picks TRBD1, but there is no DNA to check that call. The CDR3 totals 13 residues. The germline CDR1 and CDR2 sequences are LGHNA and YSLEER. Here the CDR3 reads CASSQNRAYEQYF.

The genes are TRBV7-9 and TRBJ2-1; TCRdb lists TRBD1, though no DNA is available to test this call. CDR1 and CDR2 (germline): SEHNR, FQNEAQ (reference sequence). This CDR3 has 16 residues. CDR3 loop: CASSGPGPPTHNEQFF.

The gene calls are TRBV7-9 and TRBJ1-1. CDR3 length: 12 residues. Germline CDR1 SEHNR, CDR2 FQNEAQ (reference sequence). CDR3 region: CASSSANTEAFF.

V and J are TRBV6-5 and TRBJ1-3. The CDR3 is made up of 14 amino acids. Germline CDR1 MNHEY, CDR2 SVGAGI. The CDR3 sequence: CASSFWGSGNTIYF.

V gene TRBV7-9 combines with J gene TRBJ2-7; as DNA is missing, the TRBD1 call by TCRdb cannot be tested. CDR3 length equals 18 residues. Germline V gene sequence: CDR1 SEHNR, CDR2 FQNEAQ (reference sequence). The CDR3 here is CASSLNLLEGGAAYEQYF.

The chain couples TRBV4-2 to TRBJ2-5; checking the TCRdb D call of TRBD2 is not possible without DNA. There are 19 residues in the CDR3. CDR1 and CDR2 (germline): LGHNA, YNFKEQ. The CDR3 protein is CASSQDSGDTSGMQETQYF.

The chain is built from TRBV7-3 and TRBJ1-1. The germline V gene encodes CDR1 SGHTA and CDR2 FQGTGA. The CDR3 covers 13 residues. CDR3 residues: CASSYTSNTEAFF. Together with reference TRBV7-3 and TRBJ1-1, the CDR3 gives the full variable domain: GAGVSQTPSNKVTEKGKYVELRCDPISGHTALYWYRQSLGQGPEFLIYFQGTGAADDSGLPNDRFFAVRPEGSVSTLKIQRTERGDSAVYLCASSYTSNTEAFFGQGTRLTVV.

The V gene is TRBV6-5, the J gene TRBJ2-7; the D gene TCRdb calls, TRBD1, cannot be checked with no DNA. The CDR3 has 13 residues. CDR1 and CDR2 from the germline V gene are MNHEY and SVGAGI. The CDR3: CASRYGGAYEQYF.

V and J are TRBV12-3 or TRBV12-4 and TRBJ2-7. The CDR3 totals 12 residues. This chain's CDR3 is CASSPNNNEQYF.

The CDR3 region is CASSLAPGGFDVNEQFF. The chain uses TRBV12-3 or TRBV12-4 and TRBJ2-1; TCRdb designates TRBD1, a call that cannot be tested without DNA. The CDR3 spans 17 residues.

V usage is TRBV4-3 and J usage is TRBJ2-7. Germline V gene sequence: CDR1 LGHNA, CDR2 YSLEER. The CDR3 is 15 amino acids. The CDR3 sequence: CASSQDLVSFYEQYF.

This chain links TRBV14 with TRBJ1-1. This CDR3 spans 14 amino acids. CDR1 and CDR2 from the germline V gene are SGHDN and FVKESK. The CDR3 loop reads CASSQDTENTEAFF.

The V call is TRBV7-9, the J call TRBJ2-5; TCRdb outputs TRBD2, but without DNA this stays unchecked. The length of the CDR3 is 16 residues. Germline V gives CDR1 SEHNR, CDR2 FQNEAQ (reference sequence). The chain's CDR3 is CASSLVASGGRETQYF. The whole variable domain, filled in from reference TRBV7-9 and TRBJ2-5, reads DTGVSQNPRHKITKRGQNVTFRCDPISEHNRLYWYRQTLGQGPEFLTYFQNEAQLEKSRLLSDRFSAERPKGSFSTLEIQRTEQGDSAMYLCASSLVASGGRETQYFGPGTRLLVL.

This CDR3 reads CASSQWGTQYF. This rearrangement joins TRBV28 to TRBJ2-5. The CDR3 extends over 11 amino acids. Germline values: CDR1 MDHEN, CDR2 SYDVKM. Variable domain in full (rest from reference TRBV28 and TRBJ2-5): DVKVTQSSRYLVKRTGEKVFLECVQDMDHENMFWYRQDPGLGLRLIYFSYDVKMKEKGDIPEGYSVSREKKERFSLILESASTNQTSMYLCASSQWGTQYFGPGTRLLVL.

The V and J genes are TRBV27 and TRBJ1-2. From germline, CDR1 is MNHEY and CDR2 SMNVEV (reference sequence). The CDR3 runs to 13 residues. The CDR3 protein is CASSLGSNYGYTF.

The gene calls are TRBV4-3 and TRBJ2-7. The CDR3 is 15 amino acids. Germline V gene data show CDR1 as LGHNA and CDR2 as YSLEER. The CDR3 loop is CASSERTDGAYEQYF.

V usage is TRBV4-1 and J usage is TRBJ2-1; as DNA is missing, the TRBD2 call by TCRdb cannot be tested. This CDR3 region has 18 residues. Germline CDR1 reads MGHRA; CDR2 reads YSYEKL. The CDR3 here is CASSAPAGGAHPTDEQFF.

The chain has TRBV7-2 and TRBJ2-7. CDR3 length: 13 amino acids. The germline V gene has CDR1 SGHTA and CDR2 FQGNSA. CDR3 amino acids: CASSYRFSYEQYF.

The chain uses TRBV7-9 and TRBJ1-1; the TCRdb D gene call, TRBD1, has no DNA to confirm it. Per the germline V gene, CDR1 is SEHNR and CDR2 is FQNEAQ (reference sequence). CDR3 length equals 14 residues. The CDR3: CASSSMGADTEAFF.

CDR3 sequence reads: CASTGPSSYEQYF. The gene calls are TRBV5-5 and TRBJ2-7; TCRdb lists TRBD1, though no DNA is available to test this call. CDR1 is SGHKS and CDR2 is YYEKEE in the germline V gene (reference sequence). This CDR3 has 13 amino acids.

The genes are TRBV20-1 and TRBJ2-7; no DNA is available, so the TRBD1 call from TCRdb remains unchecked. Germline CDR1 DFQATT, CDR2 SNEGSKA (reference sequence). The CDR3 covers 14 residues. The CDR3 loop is CSARGLGDTYEQYF.